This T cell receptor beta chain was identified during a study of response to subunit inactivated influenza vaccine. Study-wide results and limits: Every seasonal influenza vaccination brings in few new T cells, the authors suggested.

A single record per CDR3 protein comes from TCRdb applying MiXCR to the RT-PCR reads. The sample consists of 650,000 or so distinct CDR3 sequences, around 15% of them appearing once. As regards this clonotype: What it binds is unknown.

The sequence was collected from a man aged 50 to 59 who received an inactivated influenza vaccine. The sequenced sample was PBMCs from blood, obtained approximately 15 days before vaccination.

CDR3 residues: CASSNRDGRIKLFF. The CDR3 bases are TGTGCCAGCAGCAACCGGGACGGTCGTATAAAACTGTTTTTT. The rearrangement joins TRBV2 to TRBJ1-4; a possible D gene is TRBD1 (5 bases). V lost 6 bases to trimming and J lost 10 bases, with 18 bases between them. The CDR3 spans 14 residues. CDR1 and CDR2 from the germline V gene are SNHLY and FYNNEI.